The clone carrying this T cell receptor (beta chain) was observed a single time. This sample was included in a study of OX40 agonist ivuxolimab in advanced cancers. Across the study: Every 2 weeks, patients got intravenous ivuxolimab at one of six dose levels (0.01-10 mg/kg). Earlier treatment with anti-PD-1, anti-PD-L1 or anti-CTLA-4 was permitted, and under 50% had received some.

A history of autoimmune disease or systemic immunosuppression excluded patients. The protocol was immunoSEQ multiplex PCR, while the TCRdb copy is restricted to in-frame clones and leaves out a portion. The sample has tens of thousands of clones; roughly 85% are singletons. This CDR3 is built from 11 residues. From germline, CDR1 is SEHNR and CDR2 FQNEAQ (reference sequence). Trimming removed 5 bases at V and 5 bases at J, with 6 bases between. V usage is TRBV7-9 and J usage is TRBJ2-5; no firm D call. This receptor was taken from an adult with an advanced solid tumor such as melanoma, head and neck, liver or kidney cancer. Sequenced here: CD4+ or CD8+ T cells sorted from blood, sampled in a trial of the OX40 agonist ivuxolimab. DNA of the CDR3: TGTGCCAGCAGCGCGGATGAGACCCAGTACTTC. Translation gives CASSADETQYF.